This T cell receptor beta chain was identified in a study of blood T cells in healthy people across ages. CDR1 and CDR2 (germline): DFQATT, SNEGSKA (reference sequence). The CDR3 length is 16 residues. Trimming took off 1 base at V and 4 bases at J, with 14 bases between the two ends. The use of a sample-barcoded 5' primer and a J-beta primer mix characterized a second PCR of roughly 7 to 12 cycles. TCRdb ran MiXCR on the 5' RACE reads and lists one entry per CDR3 protein. Of about 1.8 million distinct CDR3 sequences detected, just under 50% appear once; the ten largest clones hold 2.1%. Sequencing input: blood. V gene TRBV20-1 combines with J gene TRBJ2-6; D gene uncertain. The TCR sequence derives from a woman aged 40 to 50 in good health. The CDR3 sequence: CSARARATEGANVLTF. DNA of the CDR3: TGCAGTGCTAGAGCTAGGGCAACGGAGGGGGCCAACGTCCTGACTTTC.